The rows below give T cell receptor beta chains drawn from one sample of a study of blood T cell repertoires in COVID-19. Sequencing used immunoSEQ multiplex PCR; TCRdb keeps in-frame clones, though not all of them. The table records roughly 220,000 clones, roughly 84% of them present only once. The sample comprised peripheral blood. These receptors were obtained from a man aged 30 to 39 with active or convalescent COVID-19. Both conserved end residues are part of each CDR3. The order of the fields is D gene, V gene, clone size, J gene, CDR3 DNA, CDR3 protein. D genes are given only for firm matches. Size is omitted from some rows. Given values are once, few, many or a class for expanded clones.

TRBD1	TRBV19	.	TRBJ2-1	TGTGCCAGTACCCTACGGACAGGGGGGAATGAGCAGTTCTTC	CASTLRTGGNEQFF
.	TRBV28	.	TRBJ2-5	TGTGCCAGCAGTTTCAACGCGGCCCAAGAGACCCAGTACTTC	CASSFNAAQETQYF
.	TRBV28	.	TRBJ2-3	TGTGCCAGGGGGCCTGATACGCAGTATTTT	CARGPDTQYF
.	TRBV7-9	.	TRBJ1-3	TGTACCTCGGGGGGCCCTGGAAACACCATATATTTT	CTSGGPGNTIYF
.	TRBV7-6	.	TRBJ1-1	TGTGCCAGCAGCCCGCAGAAGGGAGCAAGAGCTTTCTTT	CASSPQKGARAFF
.	TRBV28	.	TRBJ2-7	TGTGCCAGCGAGGCCGGGGAGCAGTACTTC	CASEAGEQYF
.	TRBV5-1	.	TRBJ2-7	TGCGCCAGCTCCACTTGGCCTGAGGGCGAGCAGTACTTC	CASSTWPEGEQYF
TRBD1	TRBV5-6	.	TRBJ2-5	TGTGCCAGCAGCCGAAGGACAGGGGAAGAGACCCAGTACTTC	CASSRRTGEETQYF
TRBD2	TRBV19	.	TRBJ2-1	TGTGCCAGTAGTACTAGCGGGAGGGGTAATGAGCAGTTCTTC	CASSTSGRGNEQFF
TRBD1	TRBV2	.	TRBJ2-1	TGTGCCAGCAGTCGGGACAGTCTCAATGAGCAGTTCTTC	CASSRDSLNEQFF
.	TRBV15	few	TRBJ1-4	TGTGCCACCAGCGGGGGGACCGTGAAGGGTGAAAAACTGTTTTTT	CATSGGTVKGEKLFF
TRBD1	TRBV4-3	.	TRBJ2-7	TGCGCCAGCAGCCTCCGACAGGGGCCCTACGAGCAGTACTTC	CASSLRQGPYEQYF
.	TRBV7-2	.	TRBJ2-2	TGTGCCAGCAGTCGACAGGGAGGTACCGGGGAGCTGTTTTTT	CASSRQGGTGELFF
.	TRBV5-6	.	TRBJ1-3	TGTGCCAGCAGCTTGTGGGGGCGAAACACCATATATTTT	CASSLWGRNTIYF
.	TRBV9	.	TRBJ1-5	TGTGCCAGCAGCGTAGGACCAGGGATGGGTCAGCCCCAGCATTTT	CASSVGPGMGQPQHF
.	TRBV3-1/TRBV3-2	.	TRBJ2-5	TGTGCCAGCAGCCAAGTGGGGGGTGGGAGCGGTCCGGGGACCCAGTACTTC	CASSQVGGGSGPGTQYF
TRBD1	TRBV6-2/TRBV6-3	.	TRBJ1-5	TGTGCCAGCAGTTACGCTACCGGGACAGGGAATCAGCCCCAGCATTTT	CASSYATGTGNQPQHF
.	TRBV6-5	once	TRBJ1-2	TGTGCCAGCAGTTACCGGCCAGGGCGCGGCTACACCTTC	CASSYRPGRGYTF
TRBD1	TRBV7-2	.	TRBJ1-6	TGTGCCAGCAGCACGGGACAGGATAATTCACCCCTCCACTTT	CASSTGQDNSPLHF
.	TRBV6-5	.	TRBJ1-4	TGTGCCAGCAGTTACGTGCCAGATGAAAAACTGTTTTTT	CASSYVPDEKLFF
TRBD2	TRBV12-5	few	TRBJ2-5	TGTGCTAGTGGTTTCGCGGGAGAGCGCGTTAAGGGCATGAGGCCTAGGGAGACCCAGTACTTC	CASGFAGERVKGMRPRETQYF
.	TRBV28	.	TRBJ1-2	TGTGCCAGCAGTTTGTCCGGGACATTTCGCTATGGCTACACCTTC	CASSLSGTFRYGYTF
TRBD1	TRBV11-2	.	TRBJ2-1	TGTGCCAGCAGCTCCCCCGGGACAGGGCGGAATGAGCAGTTCTTC	CASSSPGTGRNEQFF
TRBD1	TRBV19	.	TRBJ1-1	TGTGCCAGTAGTGCGTTGGAGGGAGGGACAGGGGGCATCGAAGCTTTCTTT	CASSALEGGTGGIEAFF
.	TRBV28	.	TRBJ2-5	TGTGCCAGCAGTCGAGAGACCCAGTACTTC	CASSRETQYF
TRBD1	TRBV5-1	.	TRBJ1-2	TGCGCCAGCAGCTTGAGAACAGGGGGGGAATATGGCTACACCTTC	CASSLRTGGEYGYTF
.	TRBV15	few	TRBJ2-5	TGTGCCACCAGCAGAGATCGAATTAGCCAAGAGACCCAGTACTTC	CATSRDRISQETQYF
.	TRBV28	.	TRBJ1-5	TGTGCCAGCAGTTATGGGGGGGGTAGCAATCAGCCCCAGCATTTT	CASSYGGGSNQPQHF
.	TRBV19	.	TRBJ1-1	TGTGCCAGTAGGGAAGGGGGCACTGAAGCTTTCTTT	CASREGGTEAFF
TRBD2	TRBV5-5	.	TRBJ2-3	TGTGCCAGCAGCCCGGGACTAGCGGCTAGCACAGATACGCAGTATTTT	CASSPGLAASTDTQYF
.	TRBV10-3	.	TRBJ1-6	TGTGCCATCACCCAGGGCCCTTTTGGGTCACCCCTCCACTTT	CAITQGPFGSPLHF
TRBD2	TRBV27	.	TRBJ2-1	TGTGCCAGCAGTCAGACTAGCGGGGGAGGGAATGAGCAGTTCTTC	CASSQTSGGGNEQFF
TRBD1	TRBV7-8	.	TRBJ2-7	TGTGCCAGCAGCTCAGACAGGGAGTACGAGCAGTACTTC	CASSSDREYEQYF
.	TRBV12-5	.	TRBJ2-1	TGTGCTAGTGGTCTTCAGGGCGGGGCCTACAATGAGCAGTTCTTC	CASGLQGGAYNEQFF
TRBD1	TRBV2	.	TRBJ2-7	TGTGCCAGCAGGGCCCAGGGGGCCCCCTACGAGCAGTACTTC	CASRAQGAPYEQYF
TRBD2	TRBV18	once	TRBJ2-1	TGTGCCACCCAAAGCCGGACTAGCGGGTTGGATGAGCAGTTCTTC	CATQSRTSGLDEQFF
.	TRBV19	.	TRBJ2-1	TGTGCCAGTAGTCACAGGGTGGAGGCTAACAATGAGCAGTTCTTC	CASSHRVEANNEQFF
.	TRBV5-4	once	TRBJ2-3	TGTGCCAGCAGCTTGGACTCCCCCGGGGTGGATACGCAGTATTTT	CASSLDSPGVDTQYF
TRBD1	TRBV6-6	.	TRBJ1-4	TGTGCCAGCAGTCCTACTTATGGGGGATCCGGGACAGGGGGAAATGAAAAACTGTTTTTT	CASSPTYGGSGTGGNEKLFF
TRBD2	TRBV10-2	.	TRBJ2-2	TGCGCCAGCAGCGAGGGACTAGCGGGCACCGGGGAGCTGTTTTTT	CASSEGLAGTGELFF
TRBD1	TRBV25-1	.	TRBJ1-2	TGTGCCAGCAGTCGGGACAGCTACTATGGCTACACCTTC	CASSRDSYYGYTF
TRBD2	TRBV7-2	.	TRBJ2-7	TGTGCCAGCAGCTTAAGGATAGCGGGAGCCTACGAGCAGTACTTC	CASSLRIAGAYEQYF
.	TRBV9	.	TRBJ2-6	TGTGCCAGCAGCGGACAGGCCTCTGGGGCCAACGTCCTGACTTTC	CASSGQASGANVLTF